Sequencing of this TCR beta chain was carried out in a study of shared clonotypes between healthy human individuals. Worth noting for this clone: Antigen: not known.

Whole-study results and caveats: With few donors, the genetic and exposure-history diversity represented was limited. Of the naive CD4 clonotypes, approximately 5% were shared across a few donors.

Some 27,000 T cell genomes, or roughly 180 ng DNA, went into the sorted-subset replicate PCRs. The repertoire was sequenced with immunoSEQ multiplex PCR; TCRdb's copy has only in-frame clones and lacks some. The sample includes some 500,000 clones, about 96% seen only once; the top ten take 0.05% to 0.07%. The CDR3 contains 14 residues. CDR1 SGDLS and CDR2 YYNGEE come from the germline V gene. This receptor was identified in a woman aged 25 to 45 in good health. The sample comprised naive CD4+ T cells sorted from blood. Specified subset: CD45RA+ positively selected. The chain uses TRBV9 and TRBJ2-5; D is undetermined. The assigned J gene may be wrong: the sequence end matches TRBJ2-7 better. The CDR3 nucleotides are TGTGCCAGCAGCGTAGCGGGCAGCACCTACGAGCAGTACTTC. Its translation is CASSVAGSTYEQYF.